This TCR beta chain was captured in a study of blood T cell repertoires in COVID-19. Sequenced by immunoSEQ multiplex PCR; TCRdb stores in-frame clones only, minus some. The table has some 200,000 clones, approximately 80% seen once. Material: PBMCs or T cells enriched from blood (not recorded which). This clonotype was sampled from a woman aged 35 to 49 with acute COVID-19.

The CDR3 is CASSFQGRMNTEAFF. For the CDR3, the DNA is TGTGCCAGCAGTTTCCAGGGCCGGATGAACACTGAAGCTTTCTTT. The chain is built from TRBV6-6 and TRBJ1-1; D may be TRBD1 (5 bases). The germline CDR1 and CDR2 sequences are MNHNY and SVGAGI (reference sequence). The length of the CDR3 is 15 residues. Trimming left V 4 bases short and J 0 bases short, with 12 bases between.